These T cell receptor beta chains were read from a single sample in a study of OX40 agonist ivuxolimab in advanced cancers. Repertoires were generated with immunoSEQ multiplex PCR, while TCRdb's copy carries only in-frame clones and drops some. This table has 60,000 to 80,000 clones, roughly 87% appearing once. Here the sequenced sample was CD4+ or CD8+ T cells sorted from blood, taken in a trial of the OX40 agonist ivuxolimab. Receptors were obtained from an adult with an advanced solid tumor such as melanoma, head and neck, liver or kidney cancer. The CDR3 runs from the conserved cysteine through the conserved F or W. D genes are given only for firm matches. Clone size is not always given. Where it is, it says once, few, many or a class for expanded clones.

d_call	v_call	clone_size	j_call	cdr3_nt	cdr3_aa
TRBD1	TRBV4-1	.	TRBJ1-5	TGCGCCAGCAGCCAAACAGGGGTTAGGGGCAATCAGCCCCAGCATTTT	CASSQTGVRGNQPQHF
TRBD1	TRBV11-2	.	TRBJ2-7	TGTGCCAGCAGCTCTATACGTGGACAGGGAAGCTACGAGCAGTACTTC	CASSSIRGQGSYEQYF
.	TRBV5-1	once	TRBJ2-1	TGCGCCAGCAGGGAGCTTTTGAATGAGCAGTTCTTC	CASRELLNEQFF
.	TRBV7-2	.	TRBJ2-7	TGTGCCAGCAGCTTAGACGGTGGGAGCATCTACGAGCAGTACTTC	CASSLDGGSIYEQYF
TRBD1	TRBV5-6	.	TRBJ2-3	TGTGCCAGCAGCATGACAGGGTTAGGCTCAGATACGCAGTATTTT	CASSMTGLGSDTQYF
.	TRBV2	.	TRBJ1-1	TGTGCCAGCAGGGGGAACACTGAAGCTTTCTTT	CASRGNTEAFF
TRBD2	TRBV7-9	.	TRBJ2-1	TGTGCCAGCAGCGCTCCCGGGACTAGCGGGAGTTATGAGCAGTTCTTC	CASSAPGTSGSYEQFF
.	TRBV11-2	.	TRBJ2-7	TGTGCCAGCAGCCTGGTGATAGCGCGCCCCTACGAGCAGTACTTC	CASSLVIARPYEQYF
TRBD1	TRBV19	once	TRBJ1-2	TGTGCCAGTAGCGATACCGGGACAGGGGTTTACGGCTACACCTTC	CASSDTGTGVYGYTF
.	TRBV5-1	.	TRBJ1-2	TGCGCCAGCAGCACCACATATTCTAACTATGGCTACACCTTC	CASSTTYSNYGYTF
.	TRBV6-6	.	TRBJ1-6	TGTGCCAGCAAAACAGGGAGCTCCTATAATTCACCCCTCCACTTT	CASKTGSSYNSPLHF
.	TRBV4-1	few	TRBJ2-3	TGCGCCAGCAGCTTAGCAGATACGCAGTATTTT	CASSLADTQYF
.	TRBV6-5	.	TRBJ1-2	TGTGCCAGCAGTTACTCAGGCATAGCTAACTATGGCTACACCTTC	CASSYSGIANYGYTF
.	TRBV28	.	TRBJ2-2	TGTGCCAGCAGTTTTTATCCGGGTACGACCGGGGAGCTGTTTTTT	CASSFYPGTTGELFF
.	TRBV18	few	TRBJ2-7	TGTGCCACCTCAGCAGGCACGGGGACCGAGCAGTACTTC	CATSAGTGTEQYF
.	TRBV11-2	.	TRBJ2-5	TGTGCCAGCAACTACGGGGGCGTCCAAGAGACCCAGTACTTC	CASNYGGVQETQYF
.	TRBV9	.	TRBJ2-3	TGTGCCAGCAGCCCGCCCGGGACAAACACAGATACGCAGTATTTT	CASSPPGTNTDTQYF
.	TRBV7-9	.	TRBJ1-4	TGTGCCACCCGAGCGGATTCCGAAAAACTGTTTTTT	CATRADSEKLFF
TRBD2	TRBV4-2	.	TRBJ2-3	TGTGCCAGCAGCAGAGCGGGAGCGACAGATACGCAGTATTTT	CASSRAGATDTQYF
TRBD1	TRBV6-6	few	TRBJ2-1	TGTGCCAGCAGTTCAGCAGGGGGCTCCTACAATGAGCAGTTCTTC	CASSSAGGSYNEQFF
.	TRBV6-5	.	TRBJ2-2	TGTGCCAGCAGTTCCGTGGTTGCGAACACCGGGGAGCTGTTTTTT	CASSSVVANTGELFF
TRBD1	TRBV5-1	.	TRBJ1-1	TGCGCCAGCAGGCCCGGGACAGGGGGCCGTACTGAAGCTTTCTTT	CASRPGTGGRTEAFF
TRBD2	TRBV6-1	.	TRBJ2-3	TGTGCCACAGAGGGCGGGGGGGCCGTCACAGATACGCAGTATTTT	CATEGGGAVTDTQYF
.	TRBV29-1	.	TRBJ2-1	TGCAGCGTCCTCAAGGGTCCAAGCTCCTACAATGAGCAGTTCTTC	CSVLKGPSSYNEQFF
TRBD1	TRBV11-3	.	TRBJ2-3	TGTGCCAGCAGCTCGGGACAGGGGGCCTCGACAGATACGCAGTATTTT	CASSSGQGASTDTQYF
TRBD1	TRBV7-3	.	TRBJ2-4	TGTGCCAGCAGCCGTCCCGGGACAGGGCCCAACCTAGCCAAAAACATTCAGTACTTC	CASSRPGTGPNLAKNIQYF
.	TRBV7-9	.	TRBJ2-3	TGTGCCAGCATGCTCTCGGTGGCAGGGCAAGATACGCAGTATTTT	CASMLSVAGQDTQYF
.	TRBV5-1	.	TRBJ1-5	TGCGCCAGCAGCTTGGGGTCCCCATCTGGGGATCAGCCCCAGCATTTT	CASSLGSPSGDQPQHF
.	TRBV6-4	.	TRBJ2-1	TGTGCCAGCAGTGACTCGTTGGAGAATGAGCAGTTCTTC	CASSDSLENEQFF
TRBD1	TRBV2	.	TRBJ2-7	TGTGCCAGCAGTGAATTTATAGGACAGGGGATCTACGAGCAGTACTTC	CASSEFIGQGIYEQYF
.	TRBV19	few	TRBJ1-5	TGTGCCAGTAGTATTTCGCGGGGCAGGCCCCAGCATTTT	CASSISRGRPQHF
.	TRBV18	.	TRBJ1-2	TGTGCCAGCTCACCCTTGGCGGGGATAGAGGGCTACACCTTC	CASSPLAGIEGYTF
.	TRBV5-1	once	TRBJ2-1	TGCGCCAGCAGCTTACTGCGTAGCGGAAACAATGAGCAGTTCTTC	CASSLLRSGNNEQFF
TRBD1	TRBV2	.	TRBJ1-5	TGTGCCAGCAGTCAATCCGGGACAGGGTTTGGTCAGCCCCAGCATTTT	CASSQSGTGFGQPQHF
TRBD1	TRBV28	.	TRBJ1-5	TGTGCCAGCAGTTTATGGCGGGGACAGCCCTTAGGAGGCAATCAGCCCCAGCATTTT	CASSLWRGQPLGGNQPQHF
.	TRBV10-3	few	TRBJ1-1	TGTGCCATCAGTGGAGATAACACTGAAGCTTTCTTT	CAISGDNTEAFF
TRBD1	TRBV18	.	TRBJ2-2	TGTGCCAGCCATTCCCGGGACAGGGTCCCCGGGGAGCTGTTTTTT	CASHSRDRVPGELFF
.	TRBV2	.	TRBJ1-5	TGTGCCAGCAGTGGGCCGTCTAGGTCAGAGGATCAGCCCCAGCATTTT	CASSGPSRSEDQPQHF
TRBD2	TRBV5-1	.	TRBJ2-3	TGCGCCAGCAGCTTAATGGGGACTAGCGGGATTGGAGATACGCAGTATTTT	CASSLMGTSGIGDTQYF
TRBD1	TRBV7-9	.	TRBJ2-3	TGTGCCAGCAGTCGACAGGGGGCGCTCCCAGATACGCAGTATTTT	CASSRQGALPDTQYF
TRBD2	TRBV19	once	TRBJ2-5	TGTGCCAGTAGTATATACCCGGCTAGCGGGAGGAGAGAGACCCAGTACTTC	CASSIYPASGRRETQYF
TRBD1	TRBV7-3	.	TRBJ2-1	TGTGCCAGCAGCCGGGTAAAAGTGGGACAGGGGTACAATGAGCAGTTCTTC	CASSRVKVGQGYNEQFF
.	TRBV7-9	.	TRBJ2-7	TGTGCCAGCAGCTTAGCGGGGCCCCCGGACTACGAGCAGTACTTC	CASSLAGPPDYEQYF
TRBD2	TRBV28	.	TRBJ2-3	TGTGCCAGCAGTTTAGGCGGGGGGCCTTACTACACAGATACGCAGTATTTT	CASSLGGGPYYTDTQYF
.	TRBV2	.	TRBJ2-2	TGTGCCAGCAGTCCTAGGACTACCCGCACCGGGGAGCTGTTTTTT	CASSPRTTRTGELFF
.	TRBV28	once	TRBJ1-1	TGTGCCAGCAGACCGCAGAACACTGAAGCTTTCTTT	CASRPQNTEAFF
.	TRBV7-8	.	TRBJ2-7	TGTGCCAGCAGCTTCGGACAGTTCCACTCCTACGAGCAGTACTTC	CASSFGQFHSYEQYF
.	TRBV4-1	.	TRBJ1-4	TGCGCCAGCAGCCAAGTGGTCGTAGGGATGAATGAAAAACTGTTTTTT	CASSQVVVGMNEKLFF
.	TRBV6-6	.	TRBJ2-7	TGTGCCAGCAGTTACTCGCGGGACGAGCAGTACTTC	CASSYSRDEQYF
.	TRBV5-8	.	TRBJ1-6	TGTGCCAGCAGCTTGGAAGGGATTTGGGATTCACCCCTCCACTTT	CASSLEGIWDSPLHF
TRBD1	TRBV4-1	.	TRBJ1-1	TGCGCCAGCAAGCGGGCAGGGGGGAACACTGAAGCTTTCTTT	CASKRAGGNTEAFF
.	TRBV19	.	TRBJ2-3	TGTGCCAGTAGTATAGAACCCTCACGGGGGAGACTGCCGACTAGCACAGATACGCAGTATTTT	CASSIEPSRGRLPTSTDTQYF
.	TRBV5-6	once	TRBJ2-7	TGTGCCAGCAGCTTGGCCGGGTCCTCCTACGAGCAGTACTTC	CASSLAGSSYEQYF
.	TRBV13	.	TRBJ1-2	TGTGCCAGCAGCTTAGGACTCTCTGGGGGCTATGGCTACACCTTC	CASSLGLSGGYGYTF
.	TRBV15	.	TRBJ2-2	TGTGCCACCAGCAGCATGGCGTGGGGTCCCGGGGAGCTGTTTTTT	CATSSMAWGPGELFF
.	TRBV2	.	TRBJ2-2	TGTGCCGGGGACCGGGCCGGGACCGGGGAGCTGTTTTTT	CAGDRAGTGELFF
.	TRBV5-1	once	TRBJ1-6	TGCGCCAGCAGCCCGGGGGGCGGGTATAATTCACCCCTCCACTTT	CASSPGGGYNSPLHF
.	TRBV5-1	once	TRBJ2-7	TGCGCCAGCAGCGGAGGGCGCGGGGTAAGCCCCTACGAGCAGTACTTC	CASSGGRGVSPYEQYF
.	TRBV28	few	TRBJ1-5	TGTGCCAGCAGTTTAAACAGACAGCCCCAGCATTTT	CASSLNRQPQHF